This T cell receptor beta chain was documented in a study of T cell clonotyping in hematopoietic cell transplantation. With 5 bases removed from V and 6 bases from J, the gap between germline ends came to 11 bases. Germline-derived CDR1 and CDR2 are SGHAT and FQNNGV. This CDR3 is 13 amino acids long. Study outcomes and limitations: After transplant, recipient diversity fell while pathologically expanded clonotypes grew through day 180. Graft donor and pretransplant recipient Inverse Simpson Index values predicted broader posttransplant TCR diversity.

Generated by immunoSEQ multiplex PCR, the TCRdb table keeps only in-frame clones and is missing some. The sample contains fewer than 15,000 clones, around three quarters of which appear only once. Comments on this clone: Antigen specificity is unknown.

The J gene is TRBJ1-5, the V gene TRBV11-2; D is possibly TRBD1 (5 bases). The TCR sequence derives from a male patient in his sixties who had an allogeneic stem cell transplant from an unrelated donor, so the T cells may come from the graft donor. Some clones in this sample may be carry-over from other donors' samples. This material consisted of peripheral blood mononuclear cells, taken 180 days after allogeneic stem cell transplant. The CDR3 loop is CASSLGGGQPQHF. The CDR3 nucleotides are TGTGCCAGCAGCCTGGGGGGGGGTCAGCCCCAGCATTTT.